The 24 T cell receptor beta chains below come from one sample, sequenced in a study of blood T cell repertoires in COVID-19. Some clones are missing from TCRdb's copy, which holds only in-frame ones; the method was immunoSEQ multiplex PCR. In the table there are 180,000 or so clones, about 89% of which are singletons. The material sequenced was peripheral blood. All receptors derive from a man in his forties with active or convalescent COVID-19.

J is TRBJ1-2 and V is TRBV11-2, with D maybe TRBD1 (5 bases). Germline V lookup: CDR1 SGHAT, CDR2 FQNNGV. This CDR3 is built from 20 residues. V gave up 0 bases and J gave up 5 bases, with 28 bases separating them. The CDR3 bases are TGTGCCAGCAGCTTAGAAGGAGGTGCGGGAGGGGCCCGATTGTATTATGGCTACACCTTC. Translating gives CASSLEGGAGGARLYYGYTF.

The V gene is TRBV19, the J gene TRBJ2-5, with 7 positions matching TRBD2. CDR1 LNHDA and CDR2 SQIVND come from the germline V gene (reference sequence). The V and J ends lost 6 bases and 1 base, in that order; junction bases with no gene match: 5. The CDR3 runs to 14 residues. DNA for the CDR3: TGTGCCAGTAGAGGGACTAACCTCCAAGAGACCCAGTACTTC. Its protein product is CASRGTNLQETQYF.

J is TRBJ2-1 and V is TRBV10-2; 8 positions agree with TRBD1. Trimming took 3 bases from V and 4 from J; bases not matched to a gene: 5. This CDR3 region has 15 residues. In germline, CDR1 is WSHSY, CDR2 SAAADI. CDR3 sequence reads: CASSDHTGGYNEQFF. The CDR3 DNA reads as TGCGCCAGCAGTGACCATACAGGGGGGTACAATGAGCAGTTCTTC.

This clone was seen a single time. The chain couples TRBV19 to TRBJ1-1; TRBD1 matches at 9 bases. V lost 5 bases to trimming and J lost 5 bases; unmatched junction nucleotides: 9. The CDR3 covers 15 residues. The germline V gene has CDR1 LNHDA and CDR2 SQIVND (reference sequence). As DNA, the CDR3 is TGTGCCAGTAGTCCATTACAGGGGGCGCGGACTGAAGCTTTCTTT. Translating gives CASSPLQGARTEAFF.

The table lists this clone with a few counts. The J gene is TRBJ1-1, the V gene TRBV5-6; tentative D call: TRBD1 (6 bases). V was trimmed by 1 base and J by 5 bases, leaving 12 bases between them. Per germline, CDR1 SGHDT and CDR2 YYEEEE. This CDR3 is built from 14 residues. CDR3 nucleotide sequence: TGTGCCAGCAGCTTGCGGGGGGCTTCGACTGAAGCTTTCTTT. This sequence encodes CASSLRGASTEAFF. The variable domain in full, with the rest retrieved from reference TRBV5-6 and TRBJ1-1, is DAGVTQSPTHLIKTRGQQVTLRCSPKSGHDTVSWYQQALGQGPQFIFQYYEEEERQRGNFPDRFSGHQFPNYSSELNVNALLLGDSALYLCASSLRGASTEAFFGQGTRLTVV.

CDR3 region: CSANRVGEQFF. As DNA, the CDR3 is TGCAGTGCTAACAGGGTGGGTGAGCAGTTCTTC. J is TRBJ2-1 and V is TRBV20-1; TRBD1 might be the D (6 bases). CDR1 is DFQATT, CDR2 SNEGSKA, per germline (reference sequence). The CDR3 has 11 residues. V was cut by 4 bases and J by 9 bases, with 10 bases left in between.

The V gene is TRBV4-3, the J gene TRBJ2-7, with 7 nucleotides matching TRBD1. The CDR3 extends over 14 amino acids. The germline gives CDR1 LGHNA, CDR2 YSLEER. The ends lost 4 bases at V and 6 bases at J; junction bases unmatched: 9. CDR3 nucleotide sequence: TGCGCCAGCAGCCCAACGGCAGGGGGTGGCGAGCAGTACTTC. This gives the protein CASSPTAGGGEQYF.

The sample holds one count of this clone. The chain recombines TRBV7-2 with TRBJ2-3; 9 positions agree with TRBD2. There are 17 residues in the CDR3. V was pared by 1 base and J by 6 bases, with 11 bases of the junction left unmatched. The germline CDR1 and CDR2 sequences are SGHTA and FQGNSA. The CDR3 region is CASSLVRSGGPKDTQYF. As DNA, the CDR3 is TGTGCCAGCAGCTTAGTCAGAAGCGGGGGGCCCAAGGATACGCAGTATTTT.

This clone was observed a handful of times. The CDR3 region is CSVGQLYGYTF. CDR3 bases: TGCAGCGTTGGACAGCTATATGGCTACACCTTC. The V and J genes are TRBV29-1 and TRBJ1-2; weak D call: TRBD1 (5 bases). The CDR3 is 11 residues long. Trimming shortened V by 4 bases and J by 5 bases, and 8 bases separated the two germline ends. Germline V gives CDR1 SQVTM, CDR2 ANQGSEA.

The genes are TRBV6-1 and TRBJ1-5; 9 nucleotides match TRBD1. Germline V CDR1 and CDR2: MNHNS, SASEGT. CDR3 length: 15 residues. V shed 2 bases and J 6 bases; nucleotides not matched to a gene: 5. CDR3 residues: CASSETGQGRQPQHF. CDR3 bases: TGTGCCAGCAGTGAAACTGGACAGGGGCGTCAGCCCCAGCATTTT.

The gene calls are TRBV30 and TRBJ1-6, with 8 bases matching TRBD1. Looked up from germline, CDR1 is GTSNPN and CDR2 is SVGIG (reference sequence). V trimming: 3 bases; J trimming: 8 bases; junction bases outside the gene matches: 21. The CDR3 has 19 amino acids. CDR3 nucleotide sequence: TGTGCCTGGAGCATAGACAGGGGCCTCGGGGCCGGAACCCATTCACCCCTCCACTTT. Its protein is CAWSIDRGLGAGTHSPLHF.

The chain is built from TRBV7-9 and TRBJ2-5, with TRBD1 matching over 7 bases. Unmatched junction bases numbered 11, after V lost 5 bases and J lost 2 bases. The CDR3 consists of 16 residues. The germline CDR1 and CDR2 sequences are SEHNR and FQNEAQ (reference sequence). The DNA for the CDR3 is TGTGCCAGCAGCCTGCGACAGGGAAGCCTTCAAGAGACCCAGTACTTC. Protein product: CASSLRQGSLQETQYF.

The chain combines TRBV6-5 with TRBJ1-1; 8 bases fit TRBD1. The CDR3 runs 12 residues. Germline CDR1 MNHEY, CDR2 SVGAGI. The trim removed 6 bases at V and 4 bases at J, leaving 1 base unmatched. The CDR3 reads CASRGTGTEAFF. CDR3 nucleotides: TGTGCCAGCAGGGGGACAGGCACTGAAGCTTTCTTT.

The chain employs TRBV9 and TRBJ1-1; tentative D call: TRBD1 (6 bases). Germline CDR1 SGDLS, CDR2 YYNGEE. The CDR3 totals 15 residues. Deletions cut 0 bases from V and 5 bases from J, with 14 bases between. CDR3 sequence (DNA): TGTGCCAGCAGCGTAGGCAGGGGCTTAGGGACTGAAGCTTTCTTT. Encoded protein: CASSVGRGLGTEAFF. Drawing the rest from reference TRBV9 and TRBJ1-1, the complete variable domain is DSGVTQTPKHLITATGQRVTLRCSPRSGDLSVYWYQQSLDQGLQFLIQYYNGEERAKGNILERFSAQQFPDLHSELNLSSLELGDSALYFCASSVGRGLGTEAFFGQGTRLTVV.

V usage is TRBV10-3 and J usage is TRBJ1-5; D is possibly TRBD1 (6 bases). This CDR3 comprises 16 residues. Trimming left V 8 bases short and J 4 bases short, with 21 bases between. CDR1 is ENHRY, CDR2 SYGVKD, per germline. Written as DNA, the CDR3 is TGTGCCATCCAGAAGGAGGGGGGGACTGCAAATCAGCCCCAGCATTTT. Its translation: CAIQKEGGTANQPQHF.

This clone showed up just once. The rearrangement links TRBV7-8 to TRBJ2-7; TRBD1 aligns across 8 bases. Germline V gene lookup returns CDR1 SGHVS and CDR2 FQNEAQ. V was clipped by 3 bases and J by 5 bases; unmatched bases: 12. This CDR3 has 16 residues. In DNA, the CDR3 is TGTGCCAGCAGCTTGGAGGACAGGGCGACATCCCACGAGCAGTACTTC. It translates to CASSLEDRATSHEQYF.

V and J are TRBV28 and TRBJ2-6, with TRBD1 matching over 7 bases. The germline CDR1 and CDR2 sequences are MDHEN and SYDVKM. J was trimmed by 0 bases and V by 6 bases; bases with no gene match: 14. The length of the CDR3 is 19 residues. CDR3 in DNA: TGTGCCAGCAGCCGGCCTAGCCGGGACAGACTCTCTGGGGCCAACGTCCTGACTTTC. It specifies CASSRPSRDRLSGANVLTF. Together with reference TRBV28 and TRBJ2-6, the CDR3 gives the full variable domain: DVKVTQSSRYLVKRTGEKVFLECVQDMDHENMFWYRQDPGLGLRLIYFSYDVKMKEKGDIPEGYSVSREKKERFSLILESASTNQTSMYLCASSRPSRDRLSGANVLTFGAGSRLTVL.

About this clone itself: At one end, the junction sequence differs from germline, possibly due to a read error. The rearrangement links TRBV6-1 to TRBJ1-5, with TRBD1 as a possible D gene (5 bases). This CDR3 has 17 residues. Germline CDR1 reads MNHNS; CDR2 reads SASEGT. CDR3 in DNA: TGTGCCAGCCGTGAAAGGATGGGGGGAAAACAAAATCAGCCCCAGCATTTT. Protein: CASRERMGGKQNQPQHF.

The V and J genes are TRBV4-3 and TRBJ1-1; D is unresolved. The V end was cut by 4 bases, the J end by 1 base, with 13 bases between. The CDR3 extends over 15 amino acids. Germline-derived CDR1 and CDR2 are LGHNA and YSLEER. The CDR3 coding sequence is TGCGCCAGCAGCCGAGATGGGAGGGAGAACACTGAAGCTTTCTTT. It codes for CASSRDGRENTEAFF.

This clone came up a few times. The genes are TRBV6-2 or TRBV6-3 and TRBJ1-2, with 7 bases lining up with TRBD1. V was pared by 6 bases and J by 7 bases, with 5 bases of the junction left unmatched. Germline lookup yields CDR1 MNHEY and CDR2 SVGEGT. This CDR3 is 12 amino acids long. The CDR3 region is CASSPTGIGYTF. The CDR3 DNA reads TGTGCCAGCAGCCCGACAGGGATTGGCTACACCTTC.

This clone was recorded once. The V gene is TRBV5-6, the J gene TRBJ1-2; D perhaps matches TRBD1 (5 bases). Germline V gene data show CDR1 as SGHDT and CDR2 as YYEEEE. The V end lost 6 bases, the J end lost 1 base, and 13 bases lay between the germline ends. CDR3 length: 14 amino acids. The CDR3 DNA reads TGTGCCAGCACCCCCTGGGGCAGTAACTATGGCTACACCTTC. Protein sequence: CASTPWGSNYGYTF.

The genes are TRBV28 and TRBJ1-1; the D gene is possibly TRBD1 (5 bases). The V and J ends lost 3 bases and 6 bases respectively, with 17 bases between them. Germline CDR1 and CDR2: MDHEN and SYDVKM. The CDR3 runs to 15 residues. CDR3 in amino acids: CASSFWGGEIAEAFF. CDR3 DNA: TGTGCCAGCAGTTTTTGGGGGGGGGAGATCGCTGAAGCTTTCTTT.

This rearrangement joins TRBV30 to TRBJ2-6, with TRBD1 matching over 8 bases. With 2 bases clipped from V and 4 bases from J, the junction kept 4 bases outside the gene matches. CDR3 size: 15 residues. Germline CDR1 and CDR2: GTSNPN and SVGIG (reference sequence). CDR3 sequence: CAWSQGAGGANVLTF. CDR3 DNA sequence: TGTGCCTGGAGTCAGGGGGCGGGAGGGGCCAACGTCCTGACTTTC. Full variable domain (outside the CDR3, taken from reference TRBV30 and TRBJ2-6): SQTIHQWPATLVQPVGSPLSLECTVEGTSNPNLYWYRQAAGRGLQLLFYSVGIGQISSEVPQNLSASRPQDRQFILSSKKLLLSDSGFYLCAWSQGAGGANVLTFGAGSRLTVL.

On this clone itself: Other DNA sequences of this sample code for an identical CDR3. This chain uses TRBV30 with TRBJ1-5, with TRBD1 matching 8 bases. The CDR3 runs 14 residues. Germline CDR1 and CDR2: GTSNPN and SVGIG (reference sequence). V shed 0 bases and J 4 bases; nucleotides not matched to a gene: 2. CDR3 bases: TGTGCCTGGAGTGTCGGACAGGGAAATCAGCCCCAGCATTTT. Translation: CAWSVGQGNQPQHF.